Below, one TCR beta chain is given with its context. Germline CDR1 reads SGHVS; CDR2 reads FQNEAQ. CDR3 length: 17 residues. V dropped 0 bases and J dropped 1; count of bases not matched to a gene: 6. This entry belongs to a study of blood T cell repertoires in COVID-19. The wider study: The United States, Italy and Spain supplied acute and convalescent COVID-19 samples. PBMCs, B-cell-depleted T cells, or T cells provided the cDNA or gDNA that made up the material.

Under the authors' procedure: Amplification of reference gene primers was used by the study to estimate nucleated cell counts. TCRdb's table, derived via immunoSEQ multiplex PCR, lists solely in-frame clones and lacks some. V and J calls and clone size are given by that table; D and trimming were obtained from the DNA. Of hundreds of thousands of clones listed, about 85% are singletons. This TCR derives from a woman aged 50 to 60 with active or convalescent COVID-19. Material for sequencing was peripheral blood. The rearrangement links TRBV7-8 to TRBJ1-5, with 7 bases fitting TRBD1. The CDR3: CASSLAPQGMSNQPQHF. Here the CDR3 DNA reads TGTGCCAGCAGCTTAGCCCCACAGGGGATGAGCAATCAGCCCCAGCATTTT. The variable domain in full, with the rest retrieved from reference TRBV7-8 and TRBJ1-5, is GAGVSQSPRYKVAKRGQDVALRCDPISGHVSLFWYQQALGQGPEFLTYFQNEAQLDKSGLPSDRFFAERPEGSVSTLKIQRTQQEDSAVYLCASSLAPQGMSNQPQHFGDGTRLSIL.